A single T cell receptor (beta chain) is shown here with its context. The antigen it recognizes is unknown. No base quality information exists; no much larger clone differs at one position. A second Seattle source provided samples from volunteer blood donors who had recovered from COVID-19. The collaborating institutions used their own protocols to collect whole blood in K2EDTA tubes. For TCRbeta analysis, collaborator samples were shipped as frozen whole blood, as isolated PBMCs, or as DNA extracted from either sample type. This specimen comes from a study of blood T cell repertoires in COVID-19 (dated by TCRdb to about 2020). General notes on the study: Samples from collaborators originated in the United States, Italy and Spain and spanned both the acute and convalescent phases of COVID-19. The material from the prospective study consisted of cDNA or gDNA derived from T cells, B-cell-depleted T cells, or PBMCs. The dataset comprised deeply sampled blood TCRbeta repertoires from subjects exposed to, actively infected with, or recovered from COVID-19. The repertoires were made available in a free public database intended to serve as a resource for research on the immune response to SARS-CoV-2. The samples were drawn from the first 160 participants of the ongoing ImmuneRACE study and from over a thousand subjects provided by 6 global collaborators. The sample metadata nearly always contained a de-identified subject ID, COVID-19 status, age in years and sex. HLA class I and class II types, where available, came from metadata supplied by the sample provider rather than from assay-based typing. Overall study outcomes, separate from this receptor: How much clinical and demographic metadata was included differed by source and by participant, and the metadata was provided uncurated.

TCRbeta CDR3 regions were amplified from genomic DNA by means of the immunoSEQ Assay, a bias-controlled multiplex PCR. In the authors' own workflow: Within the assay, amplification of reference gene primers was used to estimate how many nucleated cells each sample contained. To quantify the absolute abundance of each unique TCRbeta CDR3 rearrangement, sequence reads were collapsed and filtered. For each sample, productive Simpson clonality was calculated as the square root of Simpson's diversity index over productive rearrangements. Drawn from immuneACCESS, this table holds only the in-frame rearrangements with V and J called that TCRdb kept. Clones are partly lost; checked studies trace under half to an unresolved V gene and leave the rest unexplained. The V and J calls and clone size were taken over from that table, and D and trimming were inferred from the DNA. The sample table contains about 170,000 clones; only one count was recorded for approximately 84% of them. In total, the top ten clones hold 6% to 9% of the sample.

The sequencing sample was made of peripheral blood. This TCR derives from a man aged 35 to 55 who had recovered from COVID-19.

The CDR3 is CASSLSQNEKLFF. In nucleotides, the sequence is TGTGCCAGCAGTTTAAGCCAAAATGAAAAACTGTTTTTT. The chain employs TRBV28 and TRBJ1-4; no D gene can be assigned with confidence. The CDR3 goes from the cysteine to the phenylalanine over 13 residues. The retained sequence is limited to the CDR3, 39 bases, with the frame set at the first base. V is pared back by 2 bases and J by 5 bases, with 6 bases lying between the germline termini. CDR1 MDHEN and CDR2 SYDVKM are derived from the germline V gene.